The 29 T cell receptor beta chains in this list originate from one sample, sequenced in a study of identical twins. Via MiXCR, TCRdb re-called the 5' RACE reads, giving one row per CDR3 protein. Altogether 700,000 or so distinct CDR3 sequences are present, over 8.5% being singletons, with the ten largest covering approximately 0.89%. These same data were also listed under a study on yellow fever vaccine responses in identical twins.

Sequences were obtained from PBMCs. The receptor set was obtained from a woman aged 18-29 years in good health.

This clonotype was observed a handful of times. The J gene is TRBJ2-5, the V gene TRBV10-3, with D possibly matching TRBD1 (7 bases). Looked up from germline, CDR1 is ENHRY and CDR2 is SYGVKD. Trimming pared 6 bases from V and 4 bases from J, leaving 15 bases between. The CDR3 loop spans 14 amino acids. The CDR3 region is CAIRARGVVETQYF. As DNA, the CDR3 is TGTGCCATCAGAGCCAGGGGGGTGGTAGAGACCCAGTACTTC.

The DNA for the CDR3 is TGCGCCAGCAGCCCTACCTTGGGACTAGCATTCCACGAGCAGTACTTC. It codes for CASSPTLGLAFHEQYF. J is TRBJ2-7 and V is TRBV4-3, with 9 bases lining up with TRBD2. V gave up 4 bases and J gave up 5 bases; unmatched junction bases: 12. The CDR3 runs 16 residues. In germline, CDR1 is LGHNA, CDR2 YSLEER.

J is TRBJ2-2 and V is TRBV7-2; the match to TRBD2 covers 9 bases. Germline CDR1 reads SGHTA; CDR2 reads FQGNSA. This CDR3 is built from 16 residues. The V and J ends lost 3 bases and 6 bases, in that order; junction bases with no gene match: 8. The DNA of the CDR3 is TGTGCCAGCAGCTTGCACGGGACTAGCTCGTCCGGGGAGCTGTTTTTT. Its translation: CASSLHGTSSSGELFF.

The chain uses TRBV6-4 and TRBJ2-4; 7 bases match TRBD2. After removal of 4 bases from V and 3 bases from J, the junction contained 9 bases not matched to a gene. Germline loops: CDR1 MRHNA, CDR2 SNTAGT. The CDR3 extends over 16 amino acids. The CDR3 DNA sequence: TGTGCCAGCAGTGTAGCGGGTCGGATCATCAAAAACATTCAGTACTTC. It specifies CASSVAGRIIKNIQYF.

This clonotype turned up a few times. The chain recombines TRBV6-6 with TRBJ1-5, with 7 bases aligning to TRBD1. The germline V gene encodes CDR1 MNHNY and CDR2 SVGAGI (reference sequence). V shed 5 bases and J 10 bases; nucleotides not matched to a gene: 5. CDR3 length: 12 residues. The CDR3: CASSNPGGPQHF. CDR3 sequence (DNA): TGTGCCAGCAGTAACCCAGGGGGACCCCAGCATTTT.

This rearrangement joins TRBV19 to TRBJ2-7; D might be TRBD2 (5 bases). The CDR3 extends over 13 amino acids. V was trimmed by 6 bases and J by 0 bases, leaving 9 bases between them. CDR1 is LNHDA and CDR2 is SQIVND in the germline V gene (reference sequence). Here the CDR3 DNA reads TGTGCCAGTAGGAAGCGGAGCTCCTACGAGCAGTACTTC. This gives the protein CASRKRSSYEQYF.

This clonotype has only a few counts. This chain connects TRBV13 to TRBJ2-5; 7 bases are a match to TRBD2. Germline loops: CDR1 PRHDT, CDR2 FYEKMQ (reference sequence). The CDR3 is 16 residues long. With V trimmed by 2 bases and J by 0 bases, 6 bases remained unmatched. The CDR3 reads CASSLTPSGHQETQYF. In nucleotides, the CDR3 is TGTGCCAGCAGCTTAACTCCTAGCGGACACCAAGAGACCCAGTACTTC. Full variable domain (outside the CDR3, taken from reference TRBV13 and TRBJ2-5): AAGVIQSPRHLIKEKRETATLKCYPIPRHDTVYWYQQGPGQDPQFLISFYEKMQSDKGSIPDRFSAQQFSDYHSELNMSSLELGDSALYFCASSLTPSGHQETQYFGPGTRLLVL.

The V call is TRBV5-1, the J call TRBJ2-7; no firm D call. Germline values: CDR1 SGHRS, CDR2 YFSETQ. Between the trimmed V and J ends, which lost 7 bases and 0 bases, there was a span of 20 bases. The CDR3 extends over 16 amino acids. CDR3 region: CASRRTLVGISYEQYF. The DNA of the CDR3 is TGCGCCAGCCGGAGAACCTTGGTAGGAATCTCCTACGAGCAGTACTTC.

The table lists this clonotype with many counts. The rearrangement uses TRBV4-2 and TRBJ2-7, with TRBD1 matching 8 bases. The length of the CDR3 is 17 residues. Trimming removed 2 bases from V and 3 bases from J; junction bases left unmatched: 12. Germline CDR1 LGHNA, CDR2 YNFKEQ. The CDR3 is CASSQLFPLTGGYEQYF. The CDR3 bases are TGTGCCAGCAGCCAACTTTTCCCACTAACAGGGGGCTACGAGCAGTACTTC.

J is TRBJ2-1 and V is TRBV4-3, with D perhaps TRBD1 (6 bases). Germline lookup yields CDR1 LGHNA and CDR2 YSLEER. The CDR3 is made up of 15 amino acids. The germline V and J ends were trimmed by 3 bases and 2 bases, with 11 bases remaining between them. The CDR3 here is CASSQDRSPYNEQFF. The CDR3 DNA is TGCGCCAGCAGCCAGGACAGATCACCCTACAATGAGCAGTTCTTC.

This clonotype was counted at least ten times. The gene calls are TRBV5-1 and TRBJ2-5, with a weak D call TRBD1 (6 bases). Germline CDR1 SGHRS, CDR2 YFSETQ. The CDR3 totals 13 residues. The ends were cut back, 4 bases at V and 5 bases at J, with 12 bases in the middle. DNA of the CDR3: TGCGCCAGCAGCCACAGGGTCTTGGAGACCCAGTACTTC. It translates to CASSHRVLETQYF.

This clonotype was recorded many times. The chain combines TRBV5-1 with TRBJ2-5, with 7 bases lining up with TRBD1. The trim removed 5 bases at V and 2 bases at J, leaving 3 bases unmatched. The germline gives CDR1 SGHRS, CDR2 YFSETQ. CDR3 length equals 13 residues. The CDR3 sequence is CASRGDRQETQYF. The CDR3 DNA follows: TGCGCCAGCAGGGGGGACAGACAAGAGACCCAGTACTTC.

CDR3 protein: CSAKWTASGEKLFF. CDR3 nucleotide sequence: TGCAGTGCAAAGTGGACAGCGTCGGGGGAAAAACTGTTTTTT. The chain recombines TRBV20-1 with TRBJ1-4; tentative D call: TRBD1 (6 bases). CDR1 is DFQATT and CDR2 is SNEGSKA in the germline V gene (reference sequence). The CDR3 runs 14 residues. V lost 6 bases to trimming and J lost 8 bases, with 19 bases between them.

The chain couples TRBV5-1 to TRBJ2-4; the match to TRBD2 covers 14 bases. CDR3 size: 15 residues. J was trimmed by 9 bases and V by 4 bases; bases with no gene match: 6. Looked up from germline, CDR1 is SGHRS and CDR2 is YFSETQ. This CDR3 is CASSPTSGRESIQYF. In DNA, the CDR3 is TGCGCCAGCAGCCCGACTAGCGGGAGGGAGAGCATTCAGTACTTC. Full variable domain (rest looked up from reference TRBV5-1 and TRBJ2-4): KAGVTQTPRYLIKTRGQQVTLSCSPISGHRSVSWYQQTPGQGLQFLFEYFSETQRNKGNFPGRFSGRQFSNSRSEMNVSTLELGDSALYLCASSPTSGRESIQYFGAGTRLSVL.

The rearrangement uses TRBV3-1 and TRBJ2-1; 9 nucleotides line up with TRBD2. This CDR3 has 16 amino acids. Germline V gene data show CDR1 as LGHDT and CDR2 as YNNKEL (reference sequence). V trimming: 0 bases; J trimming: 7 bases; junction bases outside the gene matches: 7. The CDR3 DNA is TGTGCCAGCAGCCAAGATGTTAGCGGGAGTGGGAATGAGCAGTTCTTC. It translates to CASSQDVSGSGNEQFF.

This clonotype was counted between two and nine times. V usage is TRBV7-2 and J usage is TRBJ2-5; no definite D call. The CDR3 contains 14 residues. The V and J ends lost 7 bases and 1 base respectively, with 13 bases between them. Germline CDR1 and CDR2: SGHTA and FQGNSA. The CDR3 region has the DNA TGTGCCAGCACCTTGGGCCTGCTCCAAGAGACCCAGTACTTC. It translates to CASTLGLLQETQYF.

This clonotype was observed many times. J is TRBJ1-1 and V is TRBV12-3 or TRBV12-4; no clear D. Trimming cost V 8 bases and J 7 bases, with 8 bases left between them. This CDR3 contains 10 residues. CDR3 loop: CASQGGEAFF. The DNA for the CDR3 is TGTGCCAGCCAAGGAGGTGAAGCTTTCTTT.

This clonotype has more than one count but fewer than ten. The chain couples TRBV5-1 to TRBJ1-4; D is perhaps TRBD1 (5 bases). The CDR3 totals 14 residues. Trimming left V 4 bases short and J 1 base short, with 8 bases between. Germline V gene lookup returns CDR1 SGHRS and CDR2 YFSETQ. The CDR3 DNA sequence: TGCGCCAGCAGCCAGGGCAGAACTAATGAAAAACTGTTTTTT. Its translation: CASSQGRTNEKLFF.

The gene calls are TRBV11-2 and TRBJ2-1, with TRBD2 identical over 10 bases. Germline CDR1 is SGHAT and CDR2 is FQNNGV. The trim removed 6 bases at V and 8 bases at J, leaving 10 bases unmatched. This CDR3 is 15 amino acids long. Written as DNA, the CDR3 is TGTGCCAGCAGACCAAGCGGGAGGGCCTGGGATGAGCAGTTCTTC. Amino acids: CASRPSGRAWDEQFF.

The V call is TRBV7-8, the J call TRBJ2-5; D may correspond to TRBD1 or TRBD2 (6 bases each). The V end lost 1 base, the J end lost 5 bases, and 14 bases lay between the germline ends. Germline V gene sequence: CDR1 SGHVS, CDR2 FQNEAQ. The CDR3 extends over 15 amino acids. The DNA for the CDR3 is TGTGCCAGCAGCTTAGATGGGGGGCTCGGGGAGACCCAGTACTTC. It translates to CASSLDGGLGETQYF. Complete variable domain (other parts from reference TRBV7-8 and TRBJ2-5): GAGVSQSPRYKVAKRGQDVALRCDPISGHVSLFWYQQALGQGPEFLTYFQNEAQLDKSGLPSDRFFAERPEGSVSTLKIQRTQQEDSAVYLCASSLDGGLGETQYFGPGTRLLVL.

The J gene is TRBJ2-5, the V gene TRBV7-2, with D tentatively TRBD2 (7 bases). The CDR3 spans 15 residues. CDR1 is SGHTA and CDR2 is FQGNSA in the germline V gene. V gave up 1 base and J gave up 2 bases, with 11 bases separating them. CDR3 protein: CASSLVGGLQETQYF. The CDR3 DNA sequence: TGTGCCAGCAGCTTAGTCGGGGGGCTGCAAGAGACCCAGTACTTC.

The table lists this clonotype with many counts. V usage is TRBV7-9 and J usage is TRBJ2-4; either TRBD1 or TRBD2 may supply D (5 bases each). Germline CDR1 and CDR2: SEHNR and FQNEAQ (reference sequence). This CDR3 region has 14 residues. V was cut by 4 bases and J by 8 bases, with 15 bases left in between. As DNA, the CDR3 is TGTGCCAGCAGCTCTCAGGGTCCGGAGGACATTCAGTACTTC. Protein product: CASSSQGPEDIQYF.

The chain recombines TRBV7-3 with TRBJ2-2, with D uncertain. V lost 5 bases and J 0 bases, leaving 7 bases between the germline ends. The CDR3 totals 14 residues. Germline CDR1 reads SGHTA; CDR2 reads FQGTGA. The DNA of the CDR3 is TGTGCCAGCAGCCCATACTCGAACACCGGGGAGCTGTTTTTT. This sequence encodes CASSPYSNTGELFF.

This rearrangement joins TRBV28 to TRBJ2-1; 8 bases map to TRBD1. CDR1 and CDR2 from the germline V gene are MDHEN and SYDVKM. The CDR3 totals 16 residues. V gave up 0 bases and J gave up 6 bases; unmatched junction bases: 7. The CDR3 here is CASSLWTGVASNEQFF. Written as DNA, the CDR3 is TGTGCCAGCAGTTTATGGACAGGGGTTGCCAGCAATGAGCAGTTCTTC.

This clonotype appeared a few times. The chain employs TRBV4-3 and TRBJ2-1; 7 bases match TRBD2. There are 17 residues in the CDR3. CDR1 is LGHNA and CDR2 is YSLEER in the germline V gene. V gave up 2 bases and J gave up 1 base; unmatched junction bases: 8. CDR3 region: CASSQNLGGGSYNEQFF. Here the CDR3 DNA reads TGCGCCAGCAGCCAAAACCTCGGCGGGGGATCCTACAATGAGCAGTTCTTC.

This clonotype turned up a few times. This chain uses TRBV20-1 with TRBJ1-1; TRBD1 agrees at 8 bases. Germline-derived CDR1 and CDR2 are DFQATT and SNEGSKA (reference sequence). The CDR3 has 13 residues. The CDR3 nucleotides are TGCAGGGGGACAGGAAATTCGAACACTGAAGCTTTCTTT. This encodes CRGTGNSNTEAFF.

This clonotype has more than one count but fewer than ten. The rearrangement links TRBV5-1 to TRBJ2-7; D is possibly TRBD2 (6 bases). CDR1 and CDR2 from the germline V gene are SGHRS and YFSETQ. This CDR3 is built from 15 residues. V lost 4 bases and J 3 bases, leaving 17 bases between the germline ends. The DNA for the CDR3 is TGCGCCAGCAGCCCGGCTTGGGGGGATGGCTACGAGCAGTACTTC. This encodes CASSPAWGDGYEQYF.

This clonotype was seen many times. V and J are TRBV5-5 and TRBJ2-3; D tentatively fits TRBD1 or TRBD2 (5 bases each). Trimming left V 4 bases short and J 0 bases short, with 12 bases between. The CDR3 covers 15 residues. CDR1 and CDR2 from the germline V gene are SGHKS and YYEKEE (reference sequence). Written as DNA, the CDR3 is TGTGCCAGCAGCCGGGGCGGGTTCAGCACAGATACGCAGTATTTT. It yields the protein CASSRGGFSTDTQYF. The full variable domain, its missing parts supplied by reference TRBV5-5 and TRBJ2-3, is DAGVTQSPTHLIKTRGQQVTLRCSPISGHKSVSWYQQVLGQGPQFIFQYYEKEERGRGNFPDRFSARQFPNYSSELNVNALLLGDSALYLCASSRGGFSTDTQYFGPGTRLTVL.

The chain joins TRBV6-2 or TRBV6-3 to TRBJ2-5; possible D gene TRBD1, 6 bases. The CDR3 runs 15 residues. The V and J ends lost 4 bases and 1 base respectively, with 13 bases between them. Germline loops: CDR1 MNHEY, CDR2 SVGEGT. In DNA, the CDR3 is TGTGCCAGCAGTTTGACCGACAGGATCCAAGAGACCCAGTACTTC. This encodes CASSLTDRIQETQYF.